One T cell receptor (beta chain) is described in this entry. Antigen unknown. The CDR3 consists of 15 residues. Per the germline V gene, CDR1 is MDHEN and CDR2 is SYDVKM. V was cut by 4 bases and J by 7 bases, with 17 bases left in between. This specimen belongs to a study of T cell repertoires in cytomegalovirus infection. Whole-study context: HLA-B-restricted CMV epitopes that are well studied were used alongside recently identified HLA-C-restricted ones. Indications of both CMV infection and matching HLA type were provided by public TCR beta signatures. Points from the study as a whole: It was HLA-C-restricted CMV-specific TCR beta clonotypes that dominated the response ex vivo. Pooled public TCR beta family frequency picked out CMV carriers with the relevant HLA.

MiXCR was run by TCRdb on the reads, yielding one entry per CDR3 protein. The sample carries about 830,000 distinct CDR3 sequences, over 25% recorded once. The TCR comes from a human donor in good health (CMV status not recorded). Some clones in this sample may be carry-over from other donors' samples. The chain joins TRBV28 to TRBJ1-5; a possible D gene is TRBD1 (6 bases). The specimen comprised cultured CD8+ T cells from PBMCs, sampled from culture after CMV antigen stimulation. Here the CDR3 DNA reads TGTGCCAGCAGTTATGAGCGGGACATTAAGCAGCCCCAGCATTTT. Its translation: CASSYERDIKQPQHF.